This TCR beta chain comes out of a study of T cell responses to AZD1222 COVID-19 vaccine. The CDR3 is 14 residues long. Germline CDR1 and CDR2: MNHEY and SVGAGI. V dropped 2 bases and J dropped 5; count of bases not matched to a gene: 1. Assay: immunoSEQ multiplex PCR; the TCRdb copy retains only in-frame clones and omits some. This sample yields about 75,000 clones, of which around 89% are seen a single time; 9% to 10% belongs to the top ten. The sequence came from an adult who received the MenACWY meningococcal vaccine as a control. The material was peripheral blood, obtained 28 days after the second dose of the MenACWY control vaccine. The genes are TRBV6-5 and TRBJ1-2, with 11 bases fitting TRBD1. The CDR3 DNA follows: TGTGCCAGCAGTTACGGGACAGGGGGTTATGGCTACACCTTC. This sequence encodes CASSYGTGGYGYTF.